Detailed here is one T cell receptor beta chain. What it binds is unknown. CDR1 and CDR2 (germline): SNHLY, FYNNEI. V lost 6 bases to trimming and J lost 8 bases, with 16 bases between them. The length of the CDR3 is 14 residues. The record originates from a study of OX40 agonist ivuxolimab in advanced cancers. Study context: Prior therapy, whether anti-PD-1, anti-PD-L1 or anti-CTLA-4, was allowed, and roughly 40% had some.

Study-wide points: Normalized expansion of T-cell clones was also low for some nonresponders. Circulating CD4+ and CD8+ T cells showed clonal expansion by week 6 at 0.1 to 3.0 mg/kg.

Here immunoSEQ multiplex PCR was the method, and the copy in TCRdb shows in-frame clones only, minus some. This sample has 54,000 or so clones, with approximately 80% found just once. The sequence came from an adult with an advanced solid tumor such as melanoma, head and neck, liver or kidney cancer. The rearrangement uses TRBV2 and TRBJ1-4, with D perhaps matching TRBD1 (5 bases). The sample consisted of CD4+ or CD8+ T cells sorted from blood, taken in a trial of the OX40 agonist ivuxolimab. The CDR3 spells CASSPPAGSEKLFF. The CDR3, as DNA: TGTGCCAGCAGCCCTCCGGCAGGGAGCGAAAAACTGTTTTTT.